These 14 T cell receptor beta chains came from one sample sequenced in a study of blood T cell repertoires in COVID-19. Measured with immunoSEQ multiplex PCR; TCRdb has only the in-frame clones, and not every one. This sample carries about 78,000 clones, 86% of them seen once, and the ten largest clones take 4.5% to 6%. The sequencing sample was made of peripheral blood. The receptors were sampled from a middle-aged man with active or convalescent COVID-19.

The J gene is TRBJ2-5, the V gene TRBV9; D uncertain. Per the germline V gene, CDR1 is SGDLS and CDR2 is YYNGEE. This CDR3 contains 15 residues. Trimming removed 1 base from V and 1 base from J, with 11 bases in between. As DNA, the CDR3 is TGTGCCAGCAGCGTAAGTTGGGCCCCCCAAGAGACCCAGTACTTC. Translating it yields CASSVSWAPQETQYF.

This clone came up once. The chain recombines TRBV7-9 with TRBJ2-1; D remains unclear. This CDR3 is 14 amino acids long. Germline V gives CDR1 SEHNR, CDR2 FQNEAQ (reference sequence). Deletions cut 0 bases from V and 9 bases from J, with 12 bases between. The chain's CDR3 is CASSLASSRSEQFF. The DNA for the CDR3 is TGTGCCAGCAGCTTAGCCTCATCGAGGAGTGAGCAGTTCTTC. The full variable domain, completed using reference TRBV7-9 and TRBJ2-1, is DTGVSQNPRHKITKRGQNVTFRCDPISEHNRLYWYRQTLGQGPEFLTYFQNEAQLEKSRLLSDRFSAERPKGSFSTLEIQRTEQGDSAMYLCASSLASSRSEQFFGPGTRLTVL.

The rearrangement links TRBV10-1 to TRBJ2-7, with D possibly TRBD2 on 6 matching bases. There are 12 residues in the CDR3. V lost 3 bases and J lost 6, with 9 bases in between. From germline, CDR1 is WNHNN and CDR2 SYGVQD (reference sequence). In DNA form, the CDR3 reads TGCGCCAGCAGTGACGGAGGGTTCGAGCAGTACTTC. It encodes CASSDGGFEQYF.

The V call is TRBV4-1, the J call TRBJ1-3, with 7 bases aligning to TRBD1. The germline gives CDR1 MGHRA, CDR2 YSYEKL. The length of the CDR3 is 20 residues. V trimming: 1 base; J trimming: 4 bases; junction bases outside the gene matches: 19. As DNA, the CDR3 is TGCGCCAGCAGCCAAGTTGGTGCAGGGGGTTTCCCGCTCCCCGGAAACACCATATATTTT. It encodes CASSQVGAGGFPLPGNTIYF.

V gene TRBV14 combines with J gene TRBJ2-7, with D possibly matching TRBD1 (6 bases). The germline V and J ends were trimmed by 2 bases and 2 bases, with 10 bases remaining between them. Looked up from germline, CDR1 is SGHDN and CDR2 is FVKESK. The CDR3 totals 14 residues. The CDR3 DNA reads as TGTGCCAGCAGCCAAAACCAGGGGCCCTACGAGCAGTACTTC. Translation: CASSQNQGPYEQYF.

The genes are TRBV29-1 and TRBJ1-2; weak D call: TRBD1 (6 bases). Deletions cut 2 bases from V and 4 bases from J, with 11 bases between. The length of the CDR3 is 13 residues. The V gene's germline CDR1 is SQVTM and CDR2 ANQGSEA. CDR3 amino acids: CSVETGFGYGYTF. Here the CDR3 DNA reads TGCAGCGTTGAAACAGGGTTTGGCTATGGCTACACCTTC.

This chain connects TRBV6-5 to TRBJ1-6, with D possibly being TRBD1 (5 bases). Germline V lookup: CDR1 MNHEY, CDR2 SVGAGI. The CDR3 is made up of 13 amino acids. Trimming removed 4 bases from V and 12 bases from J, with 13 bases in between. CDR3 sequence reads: CASSLLQGKPLHF. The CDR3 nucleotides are TGTGCCAGCAGTTTACTTCAGGGAAAACCCCTCCACTTT.

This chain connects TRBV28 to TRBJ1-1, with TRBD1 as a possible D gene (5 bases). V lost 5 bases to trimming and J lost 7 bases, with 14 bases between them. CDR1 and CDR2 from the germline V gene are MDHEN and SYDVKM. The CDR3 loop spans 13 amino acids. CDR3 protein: CASSLTGFGEAFF. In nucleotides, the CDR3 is TGTGCCAGCAGTCTCACAGGATTCGGTGAAGCTTTCTTT.

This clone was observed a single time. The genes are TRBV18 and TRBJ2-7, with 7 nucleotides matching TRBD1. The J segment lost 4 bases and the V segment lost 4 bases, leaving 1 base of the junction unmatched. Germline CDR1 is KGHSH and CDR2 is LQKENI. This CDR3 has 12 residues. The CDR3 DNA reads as TGTGCCAGCTCACTGACAGGGTACGAGCAGTACGTC. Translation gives CASSLTGYEQYV.

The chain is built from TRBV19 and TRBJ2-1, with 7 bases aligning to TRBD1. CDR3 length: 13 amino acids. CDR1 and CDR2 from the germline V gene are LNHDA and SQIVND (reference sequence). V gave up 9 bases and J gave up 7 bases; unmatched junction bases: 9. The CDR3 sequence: CASLDRARNEQFF. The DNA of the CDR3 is TGTGCCAGCCTCGACAGGGCCCGTAATGAGCAGTTCTTC.

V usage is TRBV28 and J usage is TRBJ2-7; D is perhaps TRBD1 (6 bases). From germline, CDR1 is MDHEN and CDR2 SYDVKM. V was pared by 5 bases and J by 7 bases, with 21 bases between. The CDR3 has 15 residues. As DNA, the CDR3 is TGTGCCAGCAGTCGCGTCTTACAGGGAGTTGGTGAGCAGTACTTC. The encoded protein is CASSRVLQGVGEQYF.

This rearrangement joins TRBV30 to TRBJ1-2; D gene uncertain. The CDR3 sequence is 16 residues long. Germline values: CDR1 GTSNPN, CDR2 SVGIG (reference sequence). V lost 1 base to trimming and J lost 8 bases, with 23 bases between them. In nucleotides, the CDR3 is TGTGCCTGGAGTGCAAAAACGGGGATGCCCATAGGAGGCTACACCTTC. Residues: CAWSAKTGMPIGGYTF.

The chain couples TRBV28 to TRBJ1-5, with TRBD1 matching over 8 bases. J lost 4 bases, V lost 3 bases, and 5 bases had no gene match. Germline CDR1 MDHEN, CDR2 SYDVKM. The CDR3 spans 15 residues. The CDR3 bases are TGTGCCAGCAGTTTGGGGCAGGGGGCTAATCAGCCCCAGCATTTT. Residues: CASSLGQGANQPQHF.

CDR3 DNA: TGCGCCAGCAGTGAATCCCTTAACAATGAGCAGTTCTTC. It translates to CASSESLNNEQFF. V and J are TRBV10-1 and TRBJ2-1; D gene uncertain. Germline loops: CDR1 WNHNN, CDR2 SYGVQD (reference sequence). This CDR3 spans 13 amino acids. V shed 3 bases and J shed 5 bases, with 8 bases lying between them.